This passage covers 30 T cell receptor beta chains from one sample sequenced in a study of T cell repertoires in cytomegalovirus infection. TCRdb reprocessed the reads via MiXCR and lists one record per CDR3 protein. Of about 770,000 distinct CDR3 sequences listed, 25% to 30% are singletons. For these receptors, no antigen is known. The sequencing here drew on cultured CD8+ T cells from PBMCs, taken from culture after CMV antigen stimulation. These receptor sequences come from a human donor in good health (CMV status not recorded). Some clones in this sample may be carry-over from other donors' samples.

The chain is built from TRBV19 and TRBJ2-5, with D possibly called TRBD1 or TRBD2 (6 bases each). Trimming shortened V by 6 bases and J by 2 bases, and 19 bases separated the two germline ends. The germline CDR1 and CDR2 sequences are LNHDA and SQIVND (reference sequence). The CDR3 is made up of 16 amino acids. DNA for the CDR3: TGTGCCAGTAGCAATGAAGGGGGGACGGCGCAAGAGACCCAGTACTTC. This gives the protein CASSNEGGTAQETQYF.

The chain employs TRBV5-1 and TRBJ2-3, with TRBD1 matching 9 bases. Trimming took 4 bases from V and 1 from J; bases not matched to a gene: 13. The germline gives CDR1 SGHRS, CDR2 YFSETQ. CDR3 length: 18 residues. The CDR3 sequence: CASSPPPSRDRGTDTQYF. In nucleotides, the CDR3 is TGCGCCAGCAGCCCCCCGCCGTCTAGGGACAGGGGCACAGATACGCAGTATTTT.

This rearrangement joins TRBV10-1 to TRBJ2-1; TRBD2 aligns across 12 bases. The germline CDR1 and CDR2 sequences are WNHNN and SYGVQD (reference sequence). CDR3 length: 15 amino acids. With 6 bases clipped from V and 10 bases from J, the junction kept 10 bases outside the gene matches. The CDR3 loop is CASSEGLAGTLEQFF. The CDR3 nucleotides are TGCGCCAGCAGCGAAGGACTAGCGGGGACTTTGGAGCAGTTCTTC.

This clonotype was found a few times. The chain has TRBV27 and TRBJ2-6; perhaps TRBD1 as D (5 bases). V shed 7 bases and J shed 0 bases, with 13 bases lying between them. Germline lookup yields CDR1 MNHEY and CDR2 SMNVEV (reference sequence). The CDR3 is 16 residues long. This CDR3 reads CASKSGFYSGANVLTF. The CDR3 DNA sequence: TGTGCCAGCAAATCAGGGTTCTACTCTGGGGCCAACGTCCTGACTTTC.

This clonotype was counted between two and nine times. This chain connects TRBV4-1 to TRBJ2-3; TRBD1 aligns across 7 bases. Germline trimming cut 2 bases from V and 0 bases from J; bases unmatched to any gene: 5. The CDR3 has 16 residues. CDR1 MGHRA and CDR2 YSYEKL come from the germline V gene. For the CDR3, the DNA is TGCGCCAGCAGCCAACAGGACAGGTTTAGCACAGATACGCAGTATTTT. This codes for CASSQQDRFSTDTQYF.

This clonotype was counted between two and nine times. V gene TRBV4-1 combines with J gene TRBJ2-3; D is unclear. CDR1 and CDR2 (germline): MGHRA, YSYEKL. The ends were cut back, 6 bases at V and 12 bases at J, with 16 bases in the middle. This CDR3 region has 12 residues. This CDR3 is CASSKDGLLQYF. In DNA form, the CDR3 reads TGCGCCAGCAGTAAGGACGGCTTACTACAGTATTTT.

CDR3 nucleotide sequence: TGTGCCACCAGTGACTCCCTGACTAGCTCCGGGGAGCTGTTTTTT. Residues: CATSDSLTSSGELFF. This chain links TRBV24-1 with TRBJ2-2; 7 bases are a match to TRBD2. The V gene end was trimmed by 4 bases and the J gene end by 6 bases; junction bases not matched to a gene: 7. There are 15 residues in the CDR3. The germline V gene encodes CDR1 KGHDR and CDR2 SFDVKD.

This clonotype turned up a few times. The chain combines TRBV7-2 with TRBJ2-7; D is possibly TRBD1 (5 bases). The germline gives CDR1 SGHTA, CDR2 FQGNSA. The CDR3 sequence is 14 residues long. V lost 0 bases, J lost 3 bases, and 9 bases lay in between. This chain's CDR3 is CASSLAFQGYEQYV. Here the CDR3 DNA reads TGTGCCAGCAGCTTAGCGTTCCAGGGCTACGAGCAGTACGTC.

The rearrangement uses TRBV20-1 and TRBJ2-7, with 10 bases that match TRBD1. CDR1 is DFQATT and CDR2 is SNEGSKA in the germline V gene (reference sequence). The CDR3 has 15 residues. V lost 0 bases to trimming and J lost 6 bases; unmatched junction nucleotides: 8. CDR3 region: CSARDSGTGASEQYF. CDR3 sequence (DNA): TGCAGTGCTAGAGACTCCGGGACAGGGGCGAGCGAGCAGTACTTC.

This clonotype was detected only a few times. The V call is TRBV7-6, the J call TRBJ1-4; tentative D call: TRBD1 (6 bases). This CDR3 comprises 15 residues. From germline, CDR1 is SGHVS and CDR2 FNYEAQ. The V and J ends lost 5 bases and 8 bases respectively, with 18 bases between them. The CDR3 coding sequence is TGTGCCAGCAGCCCCGAGGCAGGGGTTATCGAAAAACTGTTTTTT. Its translation: CASSPEAGVIEKLFF.

This clonotype came up a few times. CDR3 region: CASSQDMTGVFYTF. The DNA for the CDR3 is TGTGCCAGCAGCCAAGACATGACAGGGGTTTTCTACACCTTC. The chain joins TRBV4-2 to TRBJ1-2; 8 bases match TRBD1. CDR3 length: 14 residues. CDR1 is LGHNA, CDR2 YNFKEQ, per germline. The J segment lost 10 bases and the V segment lost 0 bases, leaving 7 bases of the junction unmatched.

The chain has TRBV12-5 and TRBJ2-1; the match to TRBD2 covers 9 bases. CDR1 LGHNT and CDR2 FRNRAP come from the germline V gene. CDR3 length: 17 residues. V shed 0 bases and J 8 bases; nucleotides not matched to a gene: 11. The CDR3 here is CASGLVLGLAGIDEQFF. In nucleotides, the CDR3 is TGTGCTAGTGGTTTGGTACTTGGGCTAGCGGGGATCGATGAGCAGTTCTTC.

This clonotype was recorded many times. The J gene is TRBJ1-1, the V gene TRBV7-8; D gene unclear. From germline, CDR1 is SGHVS and CDR2 FQNEAQ. The CDR3 runs to 13 residues. Trimming stripped 5 bases from V and 1 base from J, with 8 bases between. The CDR3 spells CASSAGRNTEAFF. Written as DNA, the CDR3 is TGTGCCAGCAGCGCCGGGCGGAACACTGAAGCTTTCTTT.

This clonotype was recorded many times. V and J are TRBV7-2 and TRBJ2-5, with a tentative D call TRBD2 (7 bases). The CDR3 loop spans 16 amino acids. Germline CDR1 SGHTA, CDR2 FQGNSA. Trimming took off 3 bases at V and 2 bases at J, with 16 bases between the two ends. The CDR3 here is CASSFEGEGLQETQYF. CDR3 bases: TGTGCCAGCAGCTTCGAGGGGGAGGGCTTACAAGAGACCCAGTACTTC.

The genes are TRBV20-1 and TRBJ1-2; 9 bases fit TRBD1. The trim removed 0 bases at V and 8 bases at J, leaving 7 bases unmatched. The CDR3 has 14 amino acids. CDR1 and CDR2 (germline): DFQATT, SNEGSKA (reference sequence). The CDR3 nucleotides read TGCAGTGCTAGAGATCGGGGACAGGGCCCCGGCTACACCTTC. As protein: CSARDRGQGPGYTF.

In this sample, this clonotype turned up a few times. The J gene is TRBJ1-2, the V gene TRBV12-3 or TRBV12-4; perhaps TRBD1 as D (6 bases). V dropped 5 bases and J dropped 7 bases, with 8 bases sitting between them. The CDR3 length is 11 residues. CDR3 nucleotide sequence: TGTGCCAGCAGTACAGGGCCTGGCTACACCTTC. As protein: CASSTGPGYTF.

This clonotype was found a few times. The rearrangement links TRBV7-9 to TRBJ1-4; the D is unclear. Germline values: CDR1 SEHNR, CDR2 FQNEAQ (reference sequence). Deletions cut 6 bases from V and 6 bases from J, with 17 bases between. There are 15 residues in the CDR3. The CDR3 bases are TGTGCCAGCAGGTCTGGCGGGTTTGAGGATGAAAAACTGTTTTTT. Protein product: CASRSGGFEDEKLFF.

This clonotype was seen a few times. V usage is TRBV24-1 and J usage is TRBJ2-2; D is ambiguous. The CDR3 covers 13 residues. The germline CDR1 and CDR2 sequences are KGHDR and SFDVKD. Trimming cost V 3 bases and J 5 bases, with 6 bases left between them. The CDR3 DNA reads as TGTGCCACCAGTGATAAATGGACCGGGGAGCTGTTTTTT. This encodes CATSDKWTGELFF.

V usage is TRBV7-6 and J usage is TRBJ2-5, with 9 bases fitting TRBD2. The germline CDR1 and CDR2 sequences are SGHVS and FNYEAQ. The CDR3 has 18 amino acids. The ends lost 2 bases at V and 1 base at J; junction bases unmatched: 11. CDR3 sequence: CASSLPEGGGASQETQYF. CDR3 coding DNA: TGTGCCAGCAGCTTACCGGAGGGCGGGGGGGCCAGCCAAGAGACCCAGTACTTC.

The genes are TRBV12-3 or TRBV12-4 and TRBJ2-1; no firm D call. The CDR3 has 12 residues. The V end was cut by 5 bases, the J end by 6 bases, with 8 bases between. The CDR3 loop reads CASSLLSNEQFF. DNA of the CDR3: TGTGCCAGCAGTCTTCTTAGCAATGAGCAGTTCTTC.

This clonotype was seen at least ten times. This chain connects TRBV7-2 to TRBJ1-6; the D gene is possibly TRBD1 (5 bases). The germline V gene has CDR1 SGHTA and CDR2 FQGNSA. The V end lost 5 bases, the J end lost 0 bases, and 11 bases lay between the germline ends. The CDR3 contains 16 residues. CDR3 in amino acids: CASSEIDSSYNSPLHF. The CDR3 nucleotides are TGTGCCAGCAGCGAAATCGACAGCTCCTATAATTCACCCCTCCACTTT.

This chain uses TRBV7-6 with TRBJ2-7; D ambiguous. The CDR3 sequence is 13 residues long. V dropped 5 bases and J dropped 1 base, with 9 bases sitting between them. Per germline, CDR1 SGHVS and CDR2 FNYEAQ. CDR3: CASSVTESYEQYV. The CDR3 DNA is TGTGCCAGCAGCGTAACAGAGTCCTACGAGCAGTACGTC.

This clonotype was recorded at least ten times. This rearrangement joins TRBV7-9 to TRBJ1-2; D not certain. Germline V gene sequence: CDR1 SEHNR, CDR2 FQNEAQ (reference sequence). Trimming removed 4 bases at V and 6 bases at J, with 15 bases between. The CDR3 has 14 residues. CDR3 sequence (DNA): TGTGCCAGCAGCTCGGACGCTAGAACGCATGGCTACACCTTC. Its protein product is CASSSDARTHGYTF.

This clonotype was observed many times. The V and J genes are TRBV6-2 or TRBV6-3 and TRBJ1-1; a possible D gene is TRBD1 (6 bases). The CDR3 loop spans 15 amino acids. V lost 6 bases and J lost 0, with 14 bases in between. Germline V gene lookup returns CDR1 MNHEY and CDR2 SVGEGT. CDR3 region: CASRRMDSLNTEAFF. The CDR3 coding sequence is TGTGCCAGCAGGCGCATGGACAGTTTGAACACTGAAGCTTTCTTT.

There are many counts of this clonotype. The chain joins TRBV28 to TRBJ2-3, with D maybe TRBD1 (6 bases). V lost 5 bases to trimming and J lost 2 bases, with 11 bases between them. There are 14 residues in the CDR3. Germline V gene data show CDR1 as MDHEN and CDR2 as SYDVKM. CDR3 in amino acids: CASSPDRITDTQYF. In nucleotides, the CDR3 is TGTGCCAGCAGTCCGGACAGAATCACAGATACGCAGTATTTT.

This clonotype was observed a handful of times. V is TRBV14 and J is TRBJ2-2; TRBD1 agrees at 8 bases. CDR3 length equals 17 residues. Germline V gene lookup returns CDR1 SGHDN and CDR2 FVKESK. Germline trimming cut 3 bases from V and 1 base from J; bases unmatched to any gene: 7. In nucleotides, the CDR3 is TGTGCCAGCAGCCAGACAGGGGTCCACCTGAACACCGGGGAGCTGTTTTTT. Encoded protein: CASSQTGVHLNTGELFF. Full variable domain (outside the CDR3, taken from reference TRBV14 and TRBJ2-2): EAGVTQFPSHSVIEKGQTVTLRCDPISGHDNLYWYRRVMGKEIKFLLHFVKESKQDESGMPNNRFLAERTGGTYSTLKVQPAELEDSGVYFCASSQTGVHLNTGELFFGEGSRLTVL.

This clonotype occurred a few times. CDR3 nucleotide sequence: TGTGCCAGCAGTTTGGAGCCGGAAGTTCGCGCTGAAGCTTTCTTT. It translates to CASSLEPEVRAEAFF. The V gene is TRBV12-3 or TRBV12-4, the J gene TRBJ1-1, with no clear D. There are 15 residues in the CDR3. Trimming pared 3 bases from V and 6 bases from J, leaving 17 bases between.

Ten or more counts support this clonotype. The CDR3 reads CASSYTGLIQETQYF. CDR3 bases: TGTGCCAGCAGTTACACAGGACTAATACAAGAGACCCAGTACTTC. The V gene is TRBV6-5, the J gene TRBJ2-5; tentatively, D is TRBD2 (6 bases). The germline gives CDR1 MNHEY, CDR2 SVGAGI. This CDR3 is built from 15 residues. Trimming took 2 bases from V and 2 from J, leaving 12 bases between them.

The chain couples TRBV6-6 to TRBJ1-1; D possibly corresponds to TRBD1 (6 bases). CDR3 size: 16 residues. In germline, CDR1 is MNHNY, CDR2 SVGAGI (reference sequence). V was clipped by 2 bases and J by 1 base, with 14 bases between them. The CDR3 region has the DNA TGTGCCAGCAGTTACAACAGGGCTCAGGCGAACACTGAAGCTTTCTTT. It codes for CASSYNRAQANTEAFF.

This clonotype has a count of ten or more. V and J are TRBV7-2 and TRBJ2-3; D uncertain. This CDR3 is 13 amino acids long. Trimming removed 4 bases at V and 4 bases at J, with 9 bases between. Germline-derived CDR1 and CDR2 are SGHTA and FQGNSA. The CDR3 DNA reads as TGTGCCAGCAGCTCCGATCCCTCAGATACGCAGTATTTT. Translated, it gives CASSSDPSDTQYF.